This TCR beta chain was found in a study of patients with pleural tuberculosis. Via MiXCR, TCRdb re-called the reads, giving one row per CDR3 protein. Of about 30,000 distinct CDR3 sequences in the sample, about 18% are singletons; the top ten hold roughly 4%. This clonotype is medium-sized. CDR3 size: 14 residues. V lost 6 bases, J lost 5 bases, and 7 bases stayed unmatched. The germline CDR1 and CDR2 sequences are MNHEY and SMNVEV (reference sequence). This receptor was obtained from a human donor with pleural tuberculosis. This sequence joins TRBV27 and TRBJ1-1; 9 bases align to TRBD1. Sequences were obtained from peripheral blood. CDR3 sequence reads: CASRGQGTGTEAFF. The CDR3 DNA sequence: TGTGCCAGCAGGGGACAGGGTACGGGGACTGAAGCTTTCTTT.